One and the same sample provided the 32 T cell receptor beta chains below, sequenced in a study of CDR3 diversity in severe acne. MiXCR, run by TCRdb on the PCR reads, gives a single entry per CDR3 protein. Of about 90,000 distinct CDR3 sequences listed, roughly half are singletons. The sequenced sample was blood. These receptors were obtained from a male donor in good health, serving as a control.

To note about this clonotype: A much larger clone sits a single nucleotide away, making a read error possible. The J gene is TRBJ1-1, the V gene TRBV24-1; D is undetermined. The CDR3 sequence is 15 residues long. The germline V gene has CDR1 KGHDR and CDR2 SFDVKD. Trimming removed 0 bases at V and 0 bases at J, with 7 bases between. The CDR3 DNA reads as TGTGCCACCAGTGATTTGTCAGGACTGAACACTGAAGCTTTCTTT. This codes for CATSDLSGLNTEAFF.

This clonotype was seen ten or more times. The rearrangement links TRBV7-3 to TRBJ2-1, with no clear D. V lost 1 base and J 6 bases, leaving 16 bases between the germline ends. The CDR3 is 16 amino acids. Germline loops: CDR1 SGHTA, CDR2 FQGTGA. The chain's CDR3 is CASSLRPPGFINEQFF. CDR3 nucleotides: TGTGCCAGCAGCTTAAGGCCCCCTGGGTTTATCAATGAGCAGTTCTTC.

The chain employs TRBV6-1 and TRBJ1-2, with D possibly TRBD1 on 5 matching bases. Germline values: CDR1 MNHNS, CDR2 SASEGT. The CDR3 totals 12 residues. Trimming stripped 5 bases from V and 8 bases from J, with 12 bases between. The CDR3 sequence: CASSYDRLGYTF. For the CDR3, the DNA is TGTGCCAGCAGTTACGACAGATTGGGCTACACCTTC.

The CDR3 spells CASSEGTSGAGDTQYF. The CDR3 DNA sequence: TGTGCCAGCAGTGAAGGGACTAGCGGGGCCGGGGATACGCAGTATTTT. The V gene is TRBV6-1, the J gene TRBJ2-3; 12 bases align to TRBD2. Trimming cost V 1 base and J 6 bases; bases outside gene matches: 5. The CDR3 runs to 16 residues. Germline-derived CDR1 and CDR2 are MNHNS and SASEGT.

This clonotype turned up a few times. The chain is built from TRBV9 and TRBJ1-6; 7 positions agree with TRBD1. This CDR3 has 14 amino acids. Germline CDR1 SGDLS, CDR2 YYNGEE. J was trimmed by 7 bases and V by 4 bases; bases with no gene match: 5. The CDR3 protein is CASSIGTENSPLHF. CDR3 sequence (DNA): TGTGCCAGCAGCATCGGGACAGAGAATTCACCCCTCCACTTT.

V usage is TRBV4-2 and J usage is TRBJ1-2, with TRBD1 matching 10 bases. J was trimmed by 5 bases and V by 4 bases; bases with no gene match: 16. Germline CDR1 reads LGHNA; CDR2 reads YNFKEQ. The CDR3 contains 18 residues. Here the CDR3 reads CASSPSTGGAEGQYGYTF. In DNA, the CDR3 is TGTGCCAGCAGCCCGTCGACAGGGGGCGCCGAGGGACAGTATGGCTACACCTTC.

This clonotype has just a few counts. The chain employs TRBV29-1 and TRBJ1-2; 11 bases agree with TRBD1. V lost 0 bases and J lost 3; bases outside the gene matches: 3. Germline CDR1 is SQVTM and CDR2 is ANQGSEA. The CDR3 runs 15 residues. In nucleotides, the CDR3 is TGCAGCGTTGAAGATGGACAGGGGGCATACTATGGCTACACCTTC. Its protein product is CSVEDGQGAYYGYTF.

This clonotype was counted only a few times. The genes are TRBV19 and TRBJ1-5, with 7 bases that match TRBD1. J gave up 2 bases and V 4 bases, and 14 bases lay outside the gene matches. The CDR3 runs to 18 residues. Per the germline V gene, CDR1 is LNHDA and CDR2 is SQIVND (reference sequence). The CDR3 DNA sequence: TGTGCCAGTAGTACGATATCGACAGGGAGGTTTCGCAATCAGCCCCAGCATTTT. Its translation: CASSTISTGRFRNQPQHF.

This clonotype has just a few counts. This sequence joins TRBV6-6 and TRBJ2-7; 7 nucleotides align to TRBD2. The CDR3 runs to 14 residues. Per the germline V gene, CDR1 is MNHNY and CDR2 is SVGAGI (reference sequence). Losses at the gene ends were 6 bases for V and 3 bases for J; bases not matched to a gene: 8. The CDR3 sequence is CASSIGAGYYEQYF. The CDR3 DNA reads as TGTGCCAGCAGCATCGGAGCGGGGTACTACGAGCAGTACTTC.

There are many counts of this clonotype. J is TRBJ2-7 and V is TRBV20-1; D is unresolved. Germline CDR1 and CDR2: DFQATT and SNEGSKA (reference sequence). This CDR3 has 13 amino acids. CDR3 nucleotides: TGCAGCTCTAGACCATTACCAACCTACGAGCAGTACTTC. As protein: CSSRPLPTYEQYF.

At least ten counts were recorded for this clonotype. The chain couples TRBV7-2 to TRBJ1-5; TRBD1 matches at 8 bases. The trim removed 4 bases at V and 2 bases at J, leaving 13 bases unmatched. CDR3 length equals 18 residues. Germline V CDR1 and CDR2: SGHTA, FQGNSA. The CDR3 loop is CASSSPGTGSLGNQPQHF. CDR3 DNA: TGTGCCAGCAGCTCCCCCGGGACAGGATCTTTGGGCAATCAGCCCCAGCATTTT.

This clonotype was seen at least ten times. The chain has TRBV20-1 and TRBJ2-5; D not resolved. This CDR3 region has 11 residues. CDR1 is DFQATT, CDR2 SNEGSKA, per germline (reference sequence). Trimming removed 6 bases at V and 2 bases at J, with 7 bases between. This CDR3 is CSAQDQETQYF. The DNA for the CDR3 is TGCAGTGCCCAGGATCAAGAGACCCAGTACTTC.

This clonotype was detected once. This sequence joins TRBV25-1 and TRBJ1-6; D is unclear. This CDR3 region has 15 residues. V lost 4 bases and J 7 bases, leaving 14 bases between the germline ends. Per germline, CDR1 MGHDK and CDR2 SYGVNS. The CDR3 loop is CASSGSGRSNSPLHF. The CDR3 DNA sequence: TGTGCCAGCAGTGGATCGGGGAGGTCGAATTCACCCCTCCACTTT.

A word on this clonotype: At one end, the junction sequence differs from germline, possibly due to a read error. CDR3 sequence reads: CASSLGRGNCGYTF. Written as DNA, the CDR3 is TGTGCCAGCAGCTTAGGGAGGGGGAACTGTGGCTACACCTTC. The chain carries TRBV9 and TRBJ1-2, with D perhaps matching TRBD1 (6 bases). This CDR3 spans 14 amino acids. CDR1 is SGDLS and CDR2 is YYNGEE in the germline V gene.

This clonotype has just one count. J is TRBJ2-3 and V is TRBV25-1, with TRBD2 matching 14 bases. J was trimmed by 0 bases and V by 6 bases; bases with no gene match: 8. Germline values: CDR1 MGHDK, CDR2 SYGVNS. There are 18 residues in the CDR3. The CDR3 protein is CASSLETSGRGSTDTQYF. CDR3 bases: TGTGCCAGCAGCTTAGAGACTAGCGGGAGGGGTAGCACAGATACGCAGTATTTT.

On this clonotype itself: The junction and the germline gene differ at one end; a read error may be behind it. The V gene is TRBV5-1, the J gene TRBJ2-3, with D possibly matching TRBD1 (5 bases). The CDR3 is 13 amino acids. Germline V gene sequence: CDR1 SGHRS, CDR2 YFSETQ. This chain's CDR3 is CASSLGQETQQYF. In nucleotides, the CDR3 is TGTGCCAGCAGCTTGGGGCAAGAAACCCAGCAGTATTTT.

This sequence joins TRBV2 and TRBJ1-1, with a weak D call TRBD1 (6 bases). CDR1 SNHLY and CDR2 FYNNEI come from the germline V gene. The V gene lost 8 bases and the J gene lost 3 bases, with 16 bases spanning the gap. This CDR3 contains 14 residues. The CDR3 bases are TGTGCCAGCGGGGGCCAGGGTAAGGACACTGAAGCTTTCTTT. Its translation is CASGGQGKDTEAFF.

This rearrangement joins TRBV6-6 to TRBJ2-1; 8 nucleotides line up with TRBD1. J was trimmed by 4 bases and V by 5 bases; bases with no gene match: 19. CDR1 and CDR2 from the germline V gene are MNHNY and SVGAGI (reference sequence). This CDR3 has 19 residues. The CDR3 is CASSPGQGRVGEPYNEQFF. The CDR3, as DNA: TGTGCCAGCAGTCCCGGACAGGGAAGAGTGGGCGAGCCTTACAATGAGCAGTTCTTC.

The chain couples TRBV12-3 or TRBV12-4 to TRBJ2-7; D is unclear. This CDR3 has 12 amino acids. Trimming shortened V by 2 bases and J by 2 bases, and 4 bases separated the two germline ends. CDR3: CASSLTPYEQYF. The CDR3, as DNA: TGTGCCAGCAGTTTAACCCCCTACGAGCAGTACTTC.

Comments on this clonotype: A much larger clone lies one base from this, so it may be a read error. The CDR3 sequence is CASSVLRNEQFF. CDR3 nucleotide sequence: TGTGCCAGCAGTGTACTCCGCAATGAGCAGTTCTTC. The chain carries TRBV25-1 and TRBJ2-1; no reliable D call. The CDR3 spans 12 residues. Per germline, CDR1 MGHDK and CDR2 SYGVNS. The V gene lost 4 bases and the J gene lost 6 bases, with 7 bases spanning the gap.

V gene TRBV2 combines with J gene TRBJ1-2; D ambiguous. Trimming removed 2 bases from V and 7 bases from J, with 5 bases in between. CDR3 length: 11 residues. Germline CDR1 reads SNHLY; CDR2 reads FYNNEI. CDR3 loop: CASSEFLGYTF. The CDR3 bases are TGTGCCAGCAGTGAATTCCTTGGCTACACCTTC.

This clonotype occurred many times. DNA for the CDR3: TGCGCCAGCAGCTTTGGTGGGACAGGGACATACACTGAAGCTTTCTTT. Translating it yields CASSFGGTGTYTEAFF. The chain uses TRBV5-1 and TRBJ1-1; 9 bases align to TRBD1. This CDR3 has 16 amino acids. V shed 2 bases, J shed 3 bases, and the junction held 8 bases outside the gene matches. Germline V gene lookup returns CDR1 SGHRS and CDR2 YFSETQ. Together with reference TRBV5-1 and TRBJ1-1, the CDR3 gives the full variable domain: KAGVTQTPRYLIKTRGQQVTLSCSPISGHRSVSWYQQTPGQGLQFLFEYFSETQRNKGNFPGRFSGRQFSNSRSEMNVSTLELGDSALYLCASSFGGTGTYTEAFFGQGTRLTVV.

There are a few counts of this clonotype. The chain uses TRBV6-1 and TRBJ2-3; 10 bases line up with TRBD2. CDR3 size: 14 residues. Germline values: CDR1 MNHNS, CDR2 SASEGT. The V gene end was trimmed by 6 bases and the J gene end by 11 bases; junction bases not matched to a gene: 11. Here the CDR3 DNA reads TGTGCCAGCAGCTTAGCGGGGGGTTGCAATGAGCAGTATTTT. Encoded protein: CASSLAGGCNEQYF.

This clonotype was seen repeatedly, ten times or more. The rearrangement uses TRBV12-3 or TRBV12-4 and TRBJ2-1; D unresolved. V shed 3 bases and J shed 1 base, with 7 bases lying between them. The CDR3 contains 14 residues. The chain's CDR3 is CASSFRGSYNEQFF. CDR3 DNA sequence: TGTGCCAGCAGTTTTCGAGGTTCCTACAATGAGCAGTTCTTC.

J is TRBJ1-5 and V is TRBV7-9; D is uncertain. CDR1 is SEHNR, CDR2 FQNEAQ, per germline (reference sequence). V was pared by 1 base and J by 7 bases, with 8 bases between. The length of the CDR3 is 13 residues. Written as DNA, the CDR3 is TGTGCCAGCAGCTTAGAAGGGTGGCAGCCCCAGCATTTT. This encodes CASSLEGWQPQHF.

V gene TRBV7-9 combines with J gene TRBJ1-2; D is possibly TRBD1 (6 bases). This CDR3 is built from 13 residues. Germline CDR1 reads SEHNR; CDR2 reads FQNEAQ (reference sequence). V was shortened by 1 base and J by 8 bases, with 11 bases between the two germline ends. The CDR3 spells CASSLEQGIGYTF. The CDR3 DNA reads TGTGCCAGCAGCTTAGAGCAGGGGATCGGCTACACCTTC.

This clonotype has a count of ten or more. The chain joins TRBV5-4 to TRBJ2-3; no clear D gene. The germline gives CDR1 SGHNT, CDR2 YYREEE (reference sequence). This CDR3 spans 14 amino acids. V was pared by 2 bases and J by 3 bases, with 10 bases between. The CDR3 is CASSFWGWTDTQYF. The DNA for the CDR3 is TGTGCCAGCAGCTTTTGGGGTTGGACAGATACGCAGTATTTT. The variable domain in full, with the rest retrieved from reference TRBV5-4 and TRBJ2-3, is ETGVTQSPTHLIKTRGQQVTLRCSSQSGHNTVSWYQQALGQGPQFIFQYYREEENGRGNFPPRFSGLQFPNYSSELNVNALELDDSALYLCASSFWGWTDTQYFGPGTRLTVL.

This clonotype occurred a few times. J is TRBJ1-3 and V is TRBV10-3; no definite D call. The V end was cut by 7 bases, the J end by 7 bases, with 14 bases between. Per the germline V gene, CDR1 is ENHRY and CDR2 is SYGVKD. The CDR3 runs to 13 residues. The CDR3 DNA reads TGTGCCATCACCGAGGCACGGGAGAACACCATATATTTT. Protein sequence: CAITEARENTIYF.

Note on this clonotype: The final CDR3 position lacks the conserved phenylalanine or tryptophan, pointing to a likely read error. The limits of the CDR3 on the DNA are not certain, so only TCRdb's listed CDR3 is given. The gene calls are TRBV10-3 and TRBJ2-5; the table names TRBD1, a call not compared with the DNA. Germline CDR1 reads ENHRY; CDR2 reads SYGVKD. Termini included, the CDR3 measures 14 amino acids. The CDR3 region is CAISEGTGGYTFGS.

There are a few counts of this clonotype. The rearrangement links TRBV7-9 to TRBJ2-6; 8 nucleotides align to TRBD1. Trimming cost V 2 bases and J 0 bases; bases outside gene matches: 3. This CDR3 region has 17 residues. The germline V gene has CDR1 SEHNR and CDR2 FQNEAQ (reference sequence). CDR3 in amino acids: CASSLRQGASGANVLTF. In DNA, the CDR3 is TGTGCCAGCAGCTTAAGGCAGGGGGCCTCTGGGGCCAACGTCCTGACTTTC. The full variable domain, rest sourced from reference TRBV7-9 and TRBJ2-6, is DTGVSQNPRHKITKRGQNVTFRCDPISEHNRLYWYRQTLGQGPEFLTYFQNEAQLEKSRLLSDRFSAERPKGSFSTLEIQRTEQGDSAMYLCASSLRQGASGANVLTFGAGSRLTVL.

This clonotype is medium-sized in the sample. This rearrangement joins TRBV5-1 to TRBJ2-7; unclear D gene. Germline CDR1 reads SGHRS; CDR2 reads YFSETQ. This CDR3 comprises 13 residues. Trimming removed 2 bases from V and 0 bases from J, with 6 bases in between. CDR3: CASSFASSYEQYF. In nucleotides, the CDR3 is TGCGCCAGCAGCTTCGCGAGCTCCTACGAGCAGTACTTC.

This clonotype was counted only a few times. This chain links TRBV27 with TRBJ2-6; D is ambiguous. Per germline, CDR1 MNHEY and CDR2 SMNVEV (reference sequence). This CDR3 contains 14 residues. The V and J ends lost 6 bases and 4 bases respectively, with 10 bases between them. CDR3 region: CASSLLGGANVLTF. CDR3 nucleotide sequence: TGTGCCAGCAGCCTACTGGGGGGGGCCAACGTCCTGACTTTC.